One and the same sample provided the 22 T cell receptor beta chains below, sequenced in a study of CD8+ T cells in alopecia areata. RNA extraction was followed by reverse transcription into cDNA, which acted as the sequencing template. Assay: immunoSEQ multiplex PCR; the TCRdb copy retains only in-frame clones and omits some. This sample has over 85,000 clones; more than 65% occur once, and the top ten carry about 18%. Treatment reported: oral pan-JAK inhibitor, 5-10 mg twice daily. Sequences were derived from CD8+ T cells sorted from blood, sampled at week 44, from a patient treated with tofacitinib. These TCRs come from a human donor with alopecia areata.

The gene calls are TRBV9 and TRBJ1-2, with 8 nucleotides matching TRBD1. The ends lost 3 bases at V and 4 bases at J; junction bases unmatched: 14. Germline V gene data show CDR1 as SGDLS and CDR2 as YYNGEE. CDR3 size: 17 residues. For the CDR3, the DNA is TGTGCCAGCAGCGCCACTCGGACAGGGTTAGGTGGCTATGGCTACACCTTC. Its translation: CASSATRTGLGGYGYTF.

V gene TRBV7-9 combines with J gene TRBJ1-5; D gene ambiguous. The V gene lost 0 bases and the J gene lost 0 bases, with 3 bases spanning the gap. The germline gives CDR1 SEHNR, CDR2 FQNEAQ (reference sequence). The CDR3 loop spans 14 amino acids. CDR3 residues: CASSLADSNQPQHF. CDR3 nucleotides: TGTGCCAGCAGCTTAGCGGATAGCAATCAGCCCCAGCATTTT.

This chain's CDR3 is CASSQHDGEYSGANVLTF. The CDR3 nucleotides are TGCGCCAGCAGCCAACACGATGGCGAGTACTCTGGGGCCAACGTCCTGACTTTC. The J gene is TRBJ2-6, the V gene TRBV4-1; the D is unclear. Germline assignment: CDR1 MGHRA and CDR2 YSYEKL. The CDR3 spans 18 residues. The V gene lost 2 bases and the J gene lost 0 bases, with 14 bases spanning the gap.

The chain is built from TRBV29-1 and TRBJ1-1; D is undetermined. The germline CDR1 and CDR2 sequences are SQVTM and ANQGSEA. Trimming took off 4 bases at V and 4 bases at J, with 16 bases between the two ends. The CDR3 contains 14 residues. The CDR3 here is CSVVWLPEGTEAFF. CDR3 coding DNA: TGCAGCGTTGTCTGGCTCCCGGAGGGCACTGAAGCTTTCTTT.

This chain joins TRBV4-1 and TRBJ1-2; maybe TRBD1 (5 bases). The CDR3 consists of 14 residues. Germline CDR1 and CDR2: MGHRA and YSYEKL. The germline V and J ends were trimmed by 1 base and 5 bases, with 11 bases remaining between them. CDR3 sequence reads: CASSQAGPGYGYTF. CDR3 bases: TGCGCCAGCAGCCAAGCAGGGCCGGGGTATGGCTACACCTTC.

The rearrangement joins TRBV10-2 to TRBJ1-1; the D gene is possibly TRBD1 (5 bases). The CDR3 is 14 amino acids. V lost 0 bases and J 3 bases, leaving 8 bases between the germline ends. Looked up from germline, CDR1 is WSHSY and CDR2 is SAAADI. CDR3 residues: CASSESEGYTEAFF. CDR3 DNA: TGCGCCAGCAGTGAGTCGGAGGGGTACACTGAAGCTTTCTTT.

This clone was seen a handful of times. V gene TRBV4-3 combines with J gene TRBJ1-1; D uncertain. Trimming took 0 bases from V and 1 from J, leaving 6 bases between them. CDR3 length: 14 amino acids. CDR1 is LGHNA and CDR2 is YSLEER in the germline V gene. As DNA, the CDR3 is TGCGCCAGCAGCCAAGATCCAGGGAACACTGAAGCTTTCTTT. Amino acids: CASSQDPGNTEAFF.

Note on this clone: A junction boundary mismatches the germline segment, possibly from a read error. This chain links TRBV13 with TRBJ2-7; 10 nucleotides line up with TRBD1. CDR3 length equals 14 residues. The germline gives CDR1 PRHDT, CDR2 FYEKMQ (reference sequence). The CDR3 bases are TGTGCCAGCAGCCTAGGGACAGGGGAGGACGAGCAGTACTTC. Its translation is CASSLGTGEDEQYF.

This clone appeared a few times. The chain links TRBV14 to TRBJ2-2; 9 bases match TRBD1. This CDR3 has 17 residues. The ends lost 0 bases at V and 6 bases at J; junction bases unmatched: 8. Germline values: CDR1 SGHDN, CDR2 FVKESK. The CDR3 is CASSQETGGIISGELFF. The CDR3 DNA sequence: TGTGCCAGCAGCCAAGAAACAGGGGGCATTATCTCCGGGGAGCTGTTTTTT. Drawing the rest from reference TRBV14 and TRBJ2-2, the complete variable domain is EAGVTQFPSHSVIEKGQTVTLRCDPISGHDNLYWYRRVMGKEIKFLLHFVKESKQDESGMPNNRFLAERTGGTYSTLKVQPAELEDSGVYFCASSQETGGIISGELFFGEGSRLTVL.

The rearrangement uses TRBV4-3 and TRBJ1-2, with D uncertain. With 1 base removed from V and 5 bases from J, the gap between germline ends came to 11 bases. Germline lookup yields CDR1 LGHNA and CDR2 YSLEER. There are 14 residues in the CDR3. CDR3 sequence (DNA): TGCGCCAGCAGCCAAGGATCGGGGATTTATGGCTACACCTTC. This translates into CASSQGSGIYGYTF.

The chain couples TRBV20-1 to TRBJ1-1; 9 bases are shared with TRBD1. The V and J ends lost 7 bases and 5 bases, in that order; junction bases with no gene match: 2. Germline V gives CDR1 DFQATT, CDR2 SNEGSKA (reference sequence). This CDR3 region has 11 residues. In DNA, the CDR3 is TGCAGTGGACAGGGGGGAACTGAAGCTTTCTTT. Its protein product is CSGQGGTEAFF.

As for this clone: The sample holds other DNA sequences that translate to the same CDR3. The CDR3 spells CASSLRTATYEQYF. DNA for the CDR3: TGTGCCAGCAGCCTCCGGACAGCAACCTACGAGCAGTACTTC. The chain uses TRBV14 and TRBJ2-7, with D possibly being TRBD1 (6 bases). CDR3 length equals 14 residues. Trimming pared 4 bases from V and 2 bases from J, leaving 12 bases between. From germline, CDR1 is SGHDN and CDR2 FVKESK. Drawing the rest from reference TRBV14 and TRBJ2-7, the complete variable domain is EAGVTQFPSHSVIEKGQTVTLRCDPISGHDNLYWYRRVMGKEIKFLLHFVKESKQDESGMPNNRFLAERTGGTYSTLKVQPAELEDSGVYFCASSLRTATYEQYFGPGTRLTVT.

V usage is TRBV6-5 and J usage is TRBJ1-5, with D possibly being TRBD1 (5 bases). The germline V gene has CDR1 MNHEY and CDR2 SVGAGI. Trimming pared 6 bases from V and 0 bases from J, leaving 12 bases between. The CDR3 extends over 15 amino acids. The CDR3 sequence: CASSSGHDSNQPQHF. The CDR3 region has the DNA TGTGCCAGCAGCAGCGGACATGATAGCAATCAGCCCCAGCATTTT.

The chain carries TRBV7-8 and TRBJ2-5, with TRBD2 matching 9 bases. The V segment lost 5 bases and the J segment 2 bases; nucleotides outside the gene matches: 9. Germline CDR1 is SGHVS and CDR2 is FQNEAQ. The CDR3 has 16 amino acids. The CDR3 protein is CASSPYSGGRQETQYF. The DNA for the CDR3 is TGTGCCAGCAGCCCGTATAGCGGGGGTAGACAAGAGACCCAGTACTTC. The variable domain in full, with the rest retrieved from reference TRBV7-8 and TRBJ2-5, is GAGVSQSPRYKVAKRGQDVALRCDPISGHVSLFWYQQALGQGPEFLTYFQNEAQLDKSGLPSDRFFAERPEGSVSTLKIQRTQQEDSAVYLCASSPYSGGRQETQYFGPGTRLLVL.

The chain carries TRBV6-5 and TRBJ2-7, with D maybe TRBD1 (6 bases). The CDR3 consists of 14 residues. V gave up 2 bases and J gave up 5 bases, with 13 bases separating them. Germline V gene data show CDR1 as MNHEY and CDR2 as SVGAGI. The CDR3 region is CASSYRTGHHEQYF. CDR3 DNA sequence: TGTGCCAGCAGTTACCGTACAGGGCACCACGAGCAGTACTTC.

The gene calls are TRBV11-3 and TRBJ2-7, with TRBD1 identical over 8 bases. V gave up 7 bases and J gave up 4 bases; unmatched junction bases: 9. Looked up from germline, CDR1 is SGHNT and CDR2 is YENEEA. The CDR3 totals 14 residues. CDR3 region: CASKDARGQYEQYF. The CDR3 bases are TGTGCCAGCAAGGATGCCAGGGGGCAATACGAGCAGTACTTC.

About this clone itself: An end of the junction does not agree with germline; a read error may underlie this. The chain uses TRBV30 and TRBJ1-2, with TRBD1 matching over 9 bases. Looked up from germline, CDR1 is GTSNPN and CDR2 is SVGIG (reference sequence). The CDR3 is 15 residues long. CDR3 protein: CAWNSGGTGLNGYAF. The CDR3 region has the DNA TGTGCCTGGAATTCTGGAGGGACAGGGCTTAATGGCTACGCCTTC.

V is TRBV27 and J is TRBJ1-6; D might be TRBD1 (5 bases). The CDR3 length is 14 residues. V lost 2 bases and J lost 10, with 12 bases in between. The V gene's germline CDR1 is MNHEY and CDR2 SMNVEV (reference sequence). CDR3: CASSLQGGGSPLHF. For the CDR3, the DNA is TGTGCCAGCAGTTTACAGGGAGGCGGGTCACCCCTCCACTTT.

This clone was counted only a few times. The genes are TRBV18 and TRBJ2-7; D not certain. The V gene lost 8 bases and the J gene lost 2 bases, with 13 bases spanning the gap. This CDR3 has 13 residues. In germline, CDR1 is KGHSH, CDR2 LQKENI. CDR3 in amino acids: CASSVDGAYEQYF. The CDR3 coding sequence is TGTGCCAGCAGCGTGGACGGAGCCTACGAGCAGTACTTC.

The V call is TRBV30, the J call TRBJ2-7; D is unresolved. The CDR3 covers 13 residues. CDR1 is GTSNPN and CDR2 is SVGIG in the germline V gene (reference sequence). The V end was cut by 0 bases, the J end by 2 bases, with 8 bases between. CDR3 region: CAWSVSRTYEQYF. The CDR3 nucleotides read TGTGCCTGGAGTGTATCTAGGACCTACGAGCAGTACTTC.

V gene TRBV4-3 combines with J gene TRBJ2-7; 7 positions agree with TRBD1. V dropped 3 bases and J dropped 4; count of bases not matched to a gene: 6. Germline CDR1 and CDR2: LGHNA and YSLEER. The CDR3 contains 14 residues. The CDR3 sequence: CASSHLEGAYEQYF. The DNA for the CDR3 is TGCGCCAGCAGCCACCTAGAGGGGGCATACGAGCAGTACTTC.

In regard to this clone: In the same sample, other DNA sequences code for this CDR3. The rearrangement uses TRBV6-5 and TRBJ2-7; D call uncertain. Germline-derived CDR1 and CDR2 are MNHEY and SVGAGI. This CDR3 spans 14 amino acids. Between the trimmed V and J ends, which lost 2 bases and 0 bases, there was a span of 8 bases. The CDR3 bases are TGTGCCAGCAGTTACGGGCAGAGCTCCTACGAGCAGTACTTC. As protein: CASSYGQSSYEQYF.